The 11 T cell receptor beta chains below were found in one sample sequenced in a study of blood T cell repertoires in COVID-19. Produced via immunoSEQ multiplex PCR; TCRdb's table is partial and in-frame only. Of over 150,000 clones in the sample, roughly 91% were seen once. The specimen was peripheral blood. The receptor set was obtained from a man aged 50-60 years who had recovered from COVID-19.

The CDR3 DNA is TGTGCCAGCAGTTCGGGTGCCTATGGCTACACCTTC. It yields the protein CASSSGAYGYTF. The chain couples TRBV27 to TRBJ1-2, with D hard to call. The CDR3 totals 12 residues. Between the trimmed V and J ends, which lost 4 bases and 4 bases, there was a span of 7 bases. The V gene's germline CDR1 is MNHEY and CDR2 SMNVEV (reference sequence).

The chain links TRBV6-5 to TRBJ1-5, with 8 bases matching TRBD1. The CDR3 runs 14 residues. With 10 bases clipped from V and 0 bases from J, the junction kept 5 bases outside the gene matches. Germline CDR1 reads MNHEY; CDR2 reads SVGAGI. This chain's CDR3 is CATRTGFSNQPQHF. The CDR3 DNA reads TGTGCCACCCGGACAGGGTTTAGCAATCAGCCCCAGCATTTT.

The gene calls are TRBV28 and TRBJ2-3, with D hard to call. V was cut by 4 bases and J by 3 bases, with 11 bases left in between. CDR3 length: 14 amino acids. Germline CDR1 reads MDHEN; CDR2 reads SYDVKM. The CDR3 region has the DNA TGTGCCAGCAGTTCCCCCCCTCGGACAGATACGCAGTATTTT. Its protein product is CASSSPPRTDTQYF.

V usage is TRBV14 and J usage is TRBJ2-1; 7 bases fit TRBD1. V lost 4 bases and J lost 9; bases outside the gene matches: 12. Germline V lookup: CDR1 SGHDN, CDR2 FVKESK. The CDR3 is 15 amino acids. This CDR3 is CASSRGQTAGGEQFF. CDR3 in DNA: TGTGCCAGCAGCCGAGGACAGACCGCAGGGGGTGAGCAGTTCTTC.

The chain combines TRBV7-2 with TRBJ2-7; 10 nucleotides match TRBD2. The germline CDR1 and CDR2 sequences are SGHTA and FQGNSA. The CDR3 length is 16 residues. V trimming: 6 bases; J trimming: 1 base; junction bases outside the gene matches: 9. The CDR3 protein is CASSPGTSAQSYEQYF. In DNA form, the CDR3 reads TGTGCCAGCAGTCCCGGGACTAGCGCACAGTCCTACGAGCAGTACTTC.

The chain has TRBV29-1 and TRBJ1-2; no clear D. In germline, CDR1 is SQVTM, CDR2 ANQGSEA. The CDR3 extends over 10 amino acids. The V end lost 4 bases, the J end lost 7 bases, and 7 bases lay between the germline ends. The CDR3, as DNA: TGCAGCGTTGGTTCTGTTGGCTACACCTTC. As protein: CSVGSVGYTF.

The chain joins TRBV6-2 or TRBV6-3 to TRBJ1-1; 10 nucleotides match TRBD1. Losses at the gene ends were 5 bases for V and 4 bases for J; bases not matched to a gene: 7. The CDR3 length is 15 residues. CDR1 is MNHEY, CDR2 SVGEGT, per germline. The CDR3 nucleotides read TGTGCCAGCAGTGTCCGACAGGGGGCAAGCACTGAAGCTTTCTTT. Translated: CASSVRQGASTEAFF.

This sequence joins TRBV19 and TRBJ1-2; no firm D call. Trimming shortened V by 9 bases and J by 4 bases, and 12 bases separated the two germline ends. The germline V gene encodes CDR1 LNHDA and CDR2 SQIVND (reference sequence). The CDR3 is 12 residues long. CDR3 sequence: CASSTLLYGYTF. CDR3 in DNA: TGTGCCAGCTCTACTCTCCTCTATGGCTACACCTTC.

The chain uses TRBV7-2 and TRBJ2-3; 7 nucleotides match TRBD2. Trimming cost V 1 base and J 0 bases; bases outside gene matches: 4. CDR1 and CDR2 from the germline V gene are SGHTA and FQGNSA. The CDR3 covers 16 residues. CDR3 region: CASSLVPSGSTDTQYF. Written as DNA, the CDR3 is TGTGCCAGCAGCTTAGTCCCTAGCGGTAGCACAGATACGCAGTATTTT.

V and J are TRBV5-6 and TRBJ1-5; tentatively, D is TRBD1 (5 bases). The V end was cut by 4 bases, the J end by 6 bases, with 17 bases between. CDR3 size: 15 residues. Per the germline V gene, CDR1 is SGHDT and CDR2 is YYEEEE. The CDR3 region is CASSGGLALGQPQHF. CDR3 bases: TGTGCCAGCAGCGGGGGACTGGCATTGGGTCAGCCCCAGCATTTT.

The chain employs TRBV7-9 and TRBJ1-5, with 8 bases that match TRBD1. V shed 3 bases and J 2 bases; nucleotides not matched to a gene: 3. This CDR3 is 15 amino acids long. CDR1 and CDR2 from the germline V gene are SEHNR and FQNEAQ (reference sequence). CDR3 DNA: TGTGCCAGCAGCTTCTCGGACAGGGGCAATCAGCCCCAGCATTTT. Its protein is CASSFSDRGNQPQHF.